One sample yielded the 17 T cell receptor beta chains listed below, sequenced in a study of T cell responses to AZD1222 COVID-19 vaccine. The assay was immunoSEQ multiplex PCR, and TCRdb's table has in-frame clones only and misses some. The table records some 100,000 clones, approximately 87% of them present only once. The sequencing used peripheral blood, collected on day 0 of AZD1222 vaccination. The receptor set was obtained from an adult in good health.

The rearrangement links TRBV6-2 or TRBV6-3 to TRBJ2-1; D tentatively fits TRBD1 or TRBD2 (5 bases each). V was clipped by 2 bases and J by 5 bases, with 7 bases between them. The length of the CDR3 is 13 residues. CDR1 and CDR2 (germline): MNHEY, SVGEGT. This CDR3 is CASSYRGHNEQFF. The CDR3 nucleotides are TGTGCCAGCAGTTACCGGGGACACAATGAGCAGTTCTTC.

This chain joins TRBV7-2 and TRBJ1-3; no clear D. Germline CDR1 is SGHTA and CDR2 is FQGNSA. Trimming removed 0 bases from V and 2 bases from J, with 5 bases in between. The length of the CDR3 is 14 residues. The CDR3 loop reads CASSLARAGNTIYF. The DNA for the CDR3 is TGTGCCAGCAGCTTAGCGCGGGCTGGAAACACCATATATTTT.

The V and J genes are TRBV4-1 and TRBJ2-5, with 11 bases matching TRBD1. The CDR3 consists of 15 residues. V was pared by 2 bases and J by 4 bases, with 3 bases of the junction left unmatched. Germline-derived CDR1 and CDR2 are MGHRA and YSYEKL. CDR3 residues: CASSQTGQGGETQYF. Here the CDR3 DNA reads TGCGCCAGCAGCCAAACGGGACAGGGGGGAGAGACCCAGTACTTC.

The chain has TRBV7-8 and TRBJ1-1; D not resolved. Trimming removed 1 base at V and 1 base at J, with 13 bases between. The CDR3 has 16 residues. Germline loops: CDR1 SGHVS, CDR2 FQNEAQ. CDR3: CASSLGIVRRNTEAFF. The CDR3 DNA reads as TGTGCCAGCAGCTTAGGGATTGTAAGGAGGAACACTGAAGCTTTCTTT.

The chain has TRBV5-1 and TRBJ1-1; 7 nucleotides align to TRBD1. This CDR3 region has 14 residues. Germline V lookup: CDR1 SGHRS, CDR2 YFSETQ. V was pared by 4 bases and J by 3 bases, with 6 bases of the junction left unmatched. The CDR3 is CASSLRQGDTEAFF. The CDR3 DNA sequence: TGCGCCAGCAGCCTACGACAGGGCGACACTGAAGCTTTCTTT. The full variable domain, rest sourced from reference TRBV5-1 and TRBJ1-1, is KAGVTQTPRYLIKTRGQQVTLSCSPISGHRSVSWYQQTPGQGLQFLFEYFSETQRNKGNFPGRFSGRQFSNSRSEMNVSTLELGDSALYLCASSLRQGDTEAFFGQGTRLTVV.

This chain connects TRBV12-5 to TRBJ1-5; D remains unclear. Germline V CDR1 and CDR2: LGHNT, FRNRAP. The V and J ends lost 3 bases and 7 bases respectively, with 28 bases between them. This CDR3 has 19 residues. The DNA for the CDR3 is TGTGCTAGTGGTTTCTCCCTGTCCCGGCAGGAGGAAGCACAGCAGCCCCAGCATTTT. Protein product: CASGFSLSRQEEAQQPQHF.

The CDR3 spells CASSIDPATDTQYF. CDR3 coding DNA: TGTGCCAGTAGTATAGACCCGGCCACAGATACGCAGTATTTT. The chain couples TRBV19 to TRBJ2-3, with D hard to call. The germline V gene encodes CDR1 LNHDA and CDR2 SQIVND (reference sequence). This CDR3 comprises 14 residues. Trimming pared 0 bases from V and 2 bases from J, leaving 6 bases between.

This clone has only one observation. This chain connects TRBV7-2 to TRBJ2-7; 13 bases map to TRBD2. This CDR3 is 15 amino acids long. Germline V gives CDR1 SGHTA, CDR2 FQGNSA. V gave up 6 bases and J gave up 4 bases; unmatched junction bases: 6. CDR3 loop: CASSSPGLAGYEQYF. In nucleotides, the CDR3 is TGTGCCAGCAGTTCGCCGGGACTAGCGGGATACGAGCAGTACTTC.

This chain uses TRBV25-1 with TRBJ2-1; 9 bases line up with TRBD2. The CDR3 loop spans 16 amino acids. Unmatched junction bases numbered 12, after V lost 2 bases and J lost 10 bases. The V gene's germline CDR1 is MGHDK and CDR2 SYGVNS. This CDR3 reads CASSEDWSGRPQEQFF. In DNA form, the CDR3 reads TGTGCCAGCAGTGAAGATTGGAGCGGGAGGCCCCAGGAGCAGTTCTTC.

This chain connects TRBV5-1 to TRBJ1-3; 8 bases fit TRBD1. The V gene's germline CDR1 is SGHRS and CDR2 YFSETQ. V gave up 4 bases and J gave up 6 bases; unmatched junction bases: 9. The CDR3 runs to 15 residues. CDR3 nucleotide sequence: TGCGCCAGCAGCCAGGGGGGGACAGGAGTAAACACCATATATTTT. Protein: CASSQGGTGVNTIYF.

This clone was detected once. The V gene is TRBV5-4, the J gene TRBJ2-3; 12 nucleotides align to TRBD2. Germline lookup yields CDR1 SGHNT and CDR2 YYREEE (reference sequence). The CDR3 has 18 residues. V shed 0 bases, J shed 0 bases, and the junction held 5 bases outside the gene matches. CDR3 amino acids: CASSLELAGGRSTDTQYF. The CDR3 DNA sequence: TGTGCCAGCAGCTTGGAGCTAGCGGGGGGGCGGAGCACAGATACGCAGTATTTT.

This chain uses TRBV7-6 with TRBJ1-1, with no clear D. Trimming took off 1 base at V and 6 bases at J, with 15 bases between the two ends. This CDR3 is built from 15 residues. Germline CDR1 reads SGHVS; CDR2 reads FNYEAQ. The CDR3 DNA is TGTGCCAGCAGCTTAGTGGCGGCGGGAGTGGCTGAAGCTTTCTTT. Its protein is CASSLVAAGVAEAFF.

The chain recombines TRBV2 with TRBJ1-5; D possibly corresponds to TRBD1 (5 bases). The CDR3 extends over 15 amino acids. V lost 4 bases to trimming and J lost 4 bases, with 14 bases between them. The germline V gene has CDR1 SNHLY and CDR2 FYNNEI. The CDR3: CASSVAPRANQPQHF. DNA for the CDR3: TGTGCCAGCAGTGTGGCCCCCAGGGCGAATCAGCCCCAGCATTTT. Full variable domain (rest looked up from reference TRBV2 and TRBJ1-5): EPEVTQTPSHQVTQMGQEVILRCVPISNHLYFYWYRQILGQKVEFLVSFYNNEISEKSEIFDDQFSVERPDGSNFTLKIRSTKLEDSAMYFCASSVAPRANQPQHFGDGTRLSIL.

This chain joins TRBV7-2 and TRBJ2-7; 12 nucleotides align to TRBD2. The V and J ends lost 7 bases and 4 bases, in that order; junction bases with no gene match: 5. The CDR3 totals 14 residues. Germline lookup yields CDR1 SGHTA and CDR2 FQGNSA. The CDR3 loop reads CASTSTSGSYEQYF. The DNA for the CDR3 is TGTGCCAGCACCTCGACTAGCGGGAGTTACGAGCAGTACTTC.

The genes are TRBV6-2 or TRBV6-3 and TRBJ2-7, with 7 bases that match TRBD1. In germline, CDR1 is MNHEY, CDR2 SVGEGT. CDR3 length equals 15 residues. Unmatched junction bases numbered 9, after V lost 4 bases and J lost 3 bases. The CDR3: CASSSPRQGVYEQYF. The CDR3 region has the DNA TGTGCCAGCAGTTCCCCCCGACAGGGTGTCTACGAGCAGTACTTC.

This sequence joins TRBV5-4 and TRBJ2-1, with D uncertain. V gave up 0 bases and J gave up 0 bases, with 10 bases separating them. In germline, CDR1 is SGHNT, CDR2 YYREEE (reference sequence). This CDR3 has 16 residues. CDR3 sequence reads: CASSLDLHSSYNEQFF. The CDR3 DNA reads TGTGCCAGCAGCTTGGATCTTCACAGCTCCTACAATGAGCAGTTCTTC. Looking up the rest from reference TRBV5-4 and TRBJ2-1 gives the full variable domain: ETGVTQSPTHLIKTRGQQVTLRCSSQSGHNTVSWYQQALGQGPQFIFQYYREEENGRGNFPPRFSGLQFPNYSSELNVNALELDDSALYLCASSLDLHSSYNEQFFGPGTRLTVL.

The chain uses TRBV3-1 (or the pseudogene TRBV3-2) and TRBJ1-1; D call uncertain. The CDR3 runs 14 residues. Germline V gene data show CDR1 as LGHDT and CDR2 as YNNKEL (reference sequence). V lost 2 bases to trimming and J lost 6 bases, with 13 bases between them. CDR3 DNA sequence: TGTGCCAGCAGCCAAAGACCCCTGGCGGCTGAAGCTTTCTTT. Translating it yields CASSQRPLAAEAFF.